These 31 T cell receptor beta chains came from one sample sequenced in a study of cytomegalovirus exposure and HLA in healthy donors. The assay was immunoSEQ multiplex PCR, and TCRdb's table has in-frame clones only and misses some. This sample has about 250,000 clones; roughly 87% occur once, and the top ten carry about 11%. Sequenced sample: PBMCs. Receptors were obtained from a man younger than 35 in good health and CMV-seropositive.

The chain is built from TRBV28 and TRBJ1-2; TRBD1 might be the D (5 bases). Trimming cost V 6 bases and J 1 base, with 15 bases left between them. Germline loops: CDR1 MDHEN, CDR2 SYDVKM. The CDR3 is made up of 15 amino acids. CDR3 loop: CASRPGPVGNYGYTF. The CDR3 DNA sequence: TGTGCCAGCAGGCCAGGGCCCGTGGGTAACTATGGCTACACCTTC.

V gene TRBV11-2 combines with J gene TRBJ2-7, with D unresolved. The germline CDR1 and CDR2 sequences are SGHAT and FQNNGV. The CDR3 length is 9 residues. Trimming stripped 4 bases from V and 5 bases from J, with 0 bases between. The chain's CDR3 is CASSYEQYF. In nucleotides, the CDR3 is TGTGCCAGCAGCTACGAGCAGTACTTC.

J is TRBJ2-5 and V is TRBV2; D unclear. The CDR3 runs to 12 residues. V was shortened by 5 bases and J by 4 bases, with 8 bases between the two germline ends. The germline CDR1 and CDR2 sequences are SNHLY and FYNNEI. CDR3 loop: CASSNLVETQYF. The CDR3 coding sequence is TGTGCCAGCAGTAATCTCGTAGAGACCCAGTACTTC.

V gene TRBV7-6 combines with J gene TRBJ2-3, with 10 bases that match TRBD2. With 1 base clipped from V and 0 bases from J, the junction kept 7 bases outside the gene matches. The CDR3 is 18 residues long. Germline CDR1 SGHVS, CDR2 FNYEAQ. CDR3: CASSLVEREGRSTDTQYF. CDR3 in DNA: TGTGCCAGCAGCTTAGTGGAGCGGGAGGGCCGTAGCACAGATACGCAGTATTTT.

The chain uses TRBV5-1 and TRBJ2-1; D is uncertain. Germline CDR1 SGHRS, CDR2 YFSETQ. V was shortened by 0 bases and J by 10 bases, with 11 bases between the two germline ends. The CDR3 has 13 amino acids. The CDR3 reads CASSLVASGEQFF. Here the CDR3 DNA reads TGCGCCAGCAGCTTGGTGGCGAGTGGAGAGCAGTTCTTC.

The chain uses TRBV28 and TRBJ2-5; D possibly corresponds to TRBD1 (7 bases). The CDR3 loop spans 13 amino acids. Germline CDR1 reads MDHEN; CDR2 reads SYDVKM. V was clipped by 5 bases and J by 5 bases, with 12 bases between them. The CDR3 reads CASSTQGRETQYF. CDR3 nucleotide sequence: TGTGCCAGCAGTACACAGGGGAGGGAGACCCAGTACTTC.

This rearrangement joins TRBV7-9 to TRBJ2-3; D uncertain. Between the trimmed V and J ends, which lost 8 bases and 5 bases, there was a span of 8 bases. Germline V gives CDR1 SEHNR, CDR2 FQNEAQ (reference sequence). The CDR3 spans 11 residues. The CDR3 DNA sequence: TGTGCCAGCGGCCAAGGAGATACGCAGTATTTT. Amino acids: CASGQGDTQYF.

V usage is TRBV9 and J usage is TRBJ2-2; TRBD1 or TRBD2 may be the D gene (5 bases each). Deletions cut 0 bases from V and 5 bases from J, with 14 bases between. The CDR3 runs to 16 residues. Looked up from germline, CDR1 is SGDLS and CDR2 is YYNGEE. Written as DNA, the CDR3 is TGTGCCAGCAGCGTAGAAGCTCAGAGGGGAACCGGGGAGCTGTTTTTT. Amino acid sequence: CASSVEAQRGTGELFF.

The chain carries TRBV5-6 and TRBJ2-3; D possibly corresponds to TRBD1 (6 bases). Trimming took 5 bases from V and 3 from J, leaving 10 bases between them. Germline V lookup: CDR1 SGHDT, CDR2 YYEEEE. The CDR3 has 13 residues. Here the CDR3 reads CASRRGGTDTQYF. The CDR3 DNA is TGTGCCAGCAGACGAGGGGGTACAGATACGCAGTATTTT.

The rearrangement links TRBV5-8 to TRBJ2-4; D is uncertain. Germline V lookup: CDR1 SGHTS, CDR2 YDEGEE. V was trimmed by 4 bases and J by 0 bases, leaving 11 bases between them. The CDR3 extends over 15 amino acids. CDR3 sequence (DNA): TGTGCCAGCAGCCTTGGGGTGTTAGCCAAAAACATTCAGTACTTC. Translated: CASSLGVLAKNIQYF.

This clone was seen only a few times. V usage is TRBV19 and J usage is TRBJ1-2, with D hard to call. Per germline, CDR1 LNHDA and CDR2 SQIVND (reference sequence). V was shortened by 1 base and J by 2 bases, with 5 bases between the two germline ends. This CDR3 spans 13 amino acids. The CDR3: CASSIAGNYGYTF. CDR3 bases: TGTGCCAGTAGTATAGCTGGGAACTATGGCTACACCTTC. Full variable domain (missing parts from reference TRBV19 and TRBJ1-2): DGGITQSPKYLFRKEGQNVTLSCEQNLNHDAMYWYRQDPGQGLRLIYYSQIVNDFQKGDIAEGYSVSREKKESFPLTVTSAQKNPTAFYLCASSIAGNYGYTFGSGTRLTVV.

In the case of this clone: The sample has other DNA sequences that encode this CDR3 too. The V and J genes are TRBV7-9 and TRBJ2-2; D remains ambiguous. CDR1 is SEHNR, CDR2 FQNEAQ, per germline (reference sequence). The V end was cut by 6 bases, the J end by 8 bases, with 4 bases between. This CDR3 contains 10 residues. CDR3 protein: CASSSGELFF. The CDR3 bases are TGTGCCAGCAGTTCAGGGGAGCTGTTTTTT.

The chain recombines TRBV5-1 with TRBJ1-1, with TRBD1 matching over 11 bases. Germline V gene data show CDR1 as SGHRS and CDR2 as YFSETQ. Unmatched junction bases numbered 3, after V lost 1 base and J lost 4 bases. The CDR3 sequence is 15 residues long. CDR3 nucleotide sequence: TGCGCCAGCAGCTTGATGGGACAGGGGGGCACTGAAGCTTTCTTT. This gives the protein CASSLMGQGGTEAFF.

The chain recombines TRBV19 with TRBJ1-5; D unclear. Germline loops: CDR1 LNHDA, CDR2 SQIVND (reference sequence). The CDR3 runs 15 residues. V lost 3 bases, J lost 1 base, and 10 bases lay in between. For the CDR3, the DNA is TGTGCCAGTAGTATCTGGGCAGAGAGCAATCAGCCCCAGCATTTT. Translated, it gives CASSIWAESNQPQHF.

J is TRBJ1-1 and V is TRBV30; no clear D gene. Germline values: CDR1 GTSNPN, CDR2 SVGIG (reference sequence). The CDR3 has 13 residues. V gave up 1 base and J gave up 1 base, with 7 bases separating them. CDR3 sequence (DNA): TGTGCCTGGAGTGATGATCCGAACACTGAAGCTTTCTTT. This translates into CAWSDDPNTEAFF.

This sequence joins TRBV19 and TRBJ2-4; a possible D gene is TRBD2 (6 bases). Per the germline V gene, CDR1 is LNHDA and CDR2 is SQIVND (reference sequence). The germline V and J ends were trimmed by 8 bases and 3 bases, with 14 bases remaining between them. There are 14 residues in the CDR3. CDR3 sequence (DNA): TGTGCCAGTGCCCCGGGAGACGTCAAAAACATTCAGTACTTC. Translation gives CASAPGDVKNIQYF.

V gene TRBV5-6 combines with J gene TRBJ1-1; TRBD1 agrees at 8 bases. Germline values: CDR1 SGHDT, CDR2 YYEEEE. Losses at the gene ends were 6 bases for V and 10 bases for J; bases not matched to a gene: 17. The CDR3 loop spans 15 amino acids. The CDR3 DNA reads TGTGCCAGCACCCTCGGGGCAGGGGGCCTACTCGGAGCTTTCTTT. Translated: CASTLGAGGLLGAFF.

The gene calls are TRBV6-1 and TRBJ1-1; D is possibly TRBD1 (6 bases). CDR1 and CDR2 from the germline V gene are MNHNS and SASEGT. The CDR3 spans 15 residues. V lost 4 bases and J 0 bases, leaving 12 bases between the germline ends. CDR3 nucleotides: TGTGCCAGCAGTGTCAGGCAGGGGATGAACACTGAAGCTTTCTTT. Its translation: CASSVRQGMNTEAFF.

This chain links TRBV4-3 with TRBJ2-7; the D is unclear. The length of the CDR3 is 16 residues. The V gene's germline CDR1 is LGHNA and CDR2 YSLEER. With 1 base removed from V and 5 bases from J, the gap between germline ends came to 18 bases. The CDR3 is CASSQGISSLTNEQYF. CDR3 bases: TGCGCCAGCAGCCAAGGAATTTCGAGTTTAACTAACGAGCAGTACTTC.

V usage is TRBV11-2 and J usage is TRBJ1-1; D call uncertain. Germline CDR1 is SGHAT and CDR2 is FQNNGV. V was clipped by 5 bases and J by 4 bases, with 14 bases between them. CDR3 length equals 14 residues. CDR3 in amino acids: CASSLRGEGTEAFF. The CDR3 DNA reads TGTGCCAGCAGCCTACGTGGGGAAGGCACTGAAGCTTTCTTT.

This chain connects TRBV28 to TRBJ2-3; the D is unclear. Germline values: CDR1 MDHEN, CDR2 SYDVKM. The CDR3 totals 15 residues. V was shortened by 5 bases and J by 4 bases, with 16 bases between the two germline ends. The CDR3 DNA sequence: TGTGCCAGCAGTGAGACTGGCGGAAATTCAGATACGCAGTATTTT. Its protein is CASSETGGNSDTQYF. The full variable domain, its missing parts supplied by reference TRBV28 and TRBJ2-3, is DVKVTQSSRYLVKRTGEKVFLECVQDMDHENMFWYRQDPGLGLRLIYFSYDVKMKEKGDIPEGYSVSREKKERFSLILESASTNQTSMYLCASSETGGNSDTQYFGPGTRLTVL.

The J gene is TRBJ2-1, the V gene TRBV30, with a possible D match to TRBD2 (6 bases). The CDR3 totals 17 residues. With 0 bases removed from V and 8 bases from J, the gap between germline ends came to 23 bases. Germline-derived CDR1 and CDR2 are GTSNPN and SVGIG (reference sequence). The CDR3 region is CAWSVGLDGRAGDEQFF. DNA for the CDR3: TGTGCCTGGAGTGTTGGGCTTGACGGGAGAGCTGGGGATGAGCAGTTCTTC.

The chain is built from TRBV6-5 and TRBJ1-1, with D possibly being TRBD1 (6 bases). Trimming took 6 bases from V and 2 from J, leaving 13 bases between them. CDR3 length equals 14 residues. Germline lookup yields CDR1 MNHEY and CDR2 SVGAGI. The CDR3 DNA sequence: TGTGCCAGCAGGGCAGACAGGATAAACACTGAAGCTTTCTTT. It codes for CASRADRINTEAFF.

V is TRBV5-1 and J is TRBJ1-2; D is possibly TRBD1 (5 bases). The length of the CDR3 is 14 residues. Trimming removed 0 bases from V and 7 bases from J, with 13 bases in between. The germline V gene encodes CDR1 SGHRS and CDR2 YFSETQ. The CDR3 DNA reads as TGCGCCAGCAGCTTGGAGGGGAATGGGGCTGGCTACACCTTC. Amino acids: CASSLEGNGAGYTF.

V and J are TRBV7-3 and TRBJ2-1; 9 positions match TRBD2. There are 16 residues in the CDR3. Per germline, CDR1 SGHTA and CDR2 FQGTGA. V shed 5 bases, J shed 8 bases, and the junction held 13 bases outside the gene matches. CDR3 in DNA: TGTGCCAGCAGCCTCCTGGAGGGTAGCGGGAGAGATGAGCAGTTCTTC. It yields the protein CASSLLEGSGRDEQFF.

The chain is built from TRBV2 and TRBJ2-7; the match to TRBD2 covers 10 bases. The CDR3 contains 16 residues. The germline V gene encodes CDR1 SNHLY and CDR2 FYNNEI. V gave up 0 bases and J gave up 7 bases; unmatched junction bases: 9. CDR3 amino acids: CASSEAHGLAEPEQYF. CDR3 DNA: TGTGCCAGCAGTGAAGCGCATGGACTAGCGGAACCGGAGCAGTACTTC.

V and J are TRBV4-2 and TRBJ1-2, with 10 positions matching TRBD1. Germline values: CDR1 LGHNA, CDR2 YNFKEQ. The CDR3 totals 15 residues. V shed 1 base, J shed 3 bases, and the junction held 2 bases outside the gene matches. The CDR3 loop is CASSQATGGDYGYTF. CDR3 DNA: TGTGCCAGCAGCCAAGCGACAGGGGGCGACTATGGCTACACCTTC.

This clone has only one observation. The chain combines TRBV7-6 with TRBJ1-1; D is unresolved. CDR3 length: 13 residues. From germline, CDR1 is SGHVS and CDR2 FNYEAQ. V lost 6 bases, J lost 0 bases, and 8 bases lay in between. In DNA form, the CDR3 reads TGTGCCAGCAGAATCAGCATGAACACTGAAGCTTTCTTT. This encodes CASRISMNTEAFF.

The V gene is TRBV7-8, the J gene TRBJ2-7; D is ambiguous. This CDR3 region has 13 residues. The V gene lost 3 bases and the J gene lost 6 bases, with 12 bases spanning the gap. CDR1 is SGHVS and CDR2 is FQNEAQ in the germline V gene. This CDR3 is CASSFDMALEQYF. The CDR3 DNA reads as TGTGCCAGCAGCTTCGACATGGCTCTCGAGCAGTACTTC.

The chain employs TRBV6-5 and TRBJ2-7; possibly TRBD1 for D (6 bases). Germline CDR1 is MNHEY and CDR2 is SVGAGI. The CDR3 is 13 amino acids. Between the trimmed V and J ends, which lost 7 bases and 4 bases, there was a span of 14 bases. The chain's CDR3 is CASTQGYGYEQYF. CDR3 bases: TGTGCCAGCACCCAGGGGTATGGTTACGAGCAGTACTTC.

This rearrangement joins TRBV4-3 to TRBJ2-1, with 8 bases matching TRBD2. With V trimmed by 3 bases and J by 5 bases, 9 bases remained unmatched. The CDR3 length is 16 residues. CDR1 is LGHNA, CDR2 YSLEER, per germline. The CDR3 sequence: CASSHATGGTNNEQFF. Written as DNA, the CDR3 is TGCGCCAGCAGCCATGCGACGGGAGGGACCAACAATGAGCAGTTCTTC.